This TCR beta chain was recovered during a study of cytomegalovirus exposure and HLA in healthy donors. This PCR relied on a set of 60 Vbeta primers and 13 Jbeta primers. Method: immunoSEQ multiplex PCR; TCRdb's copy keeps in-frame clones and lacks some. The table includes over 150,000 clones, under 80% detected once. Notes on the study in general: A cluster of highly shared sequence variants was likely a sequencing artifact.

V was clipped by 7 bases and J by 0 bases, with 6 bases between them. The CDR3 contains 12 residues. Germline assignment: CDR1 MNHNS and CDR2 SASEGT. Details on this clone: The antigen is unknown.

This clonotype was obtained from a man under 40 in good health and CMV-seronegative. The sequencing input was PBMCs. V usage is TRBV6-1 and J usage is TRBJ1-1; D is unclear. This CDR3 is CASIQMNTEAFF. The CDR3 DNA sequence: TGTGCCAGCATACAGATGAACACTGAAGCTTTCTTT.